These 18 T cell receptor beta chains originate from one sample sequenced in a study of blood T cell repertoires in COVID-19. Profiling relied on immunoSEQ multiplex PCR, and the TCRdb table lists in-frame clones only, not all of them. The table lists about 110,000 clones, about two thirds of them singletons. Source material: peripheral blood. The receptor set was obtained from a woman aged 40 to 50 with acute or convalescent COVID-19.

The chain couples TRBV5-4 to TRBJ2-7, with 7 bases that match TRBD1. V lost 4 bases and J lost 5; bases outside the gene matches: 6. The germline gives CDR1 SGHNT, CDR2 YYREEE (reference sequence). The CDR3 loop spans 13 amino acids. In DNA form, the CDR3 reads TGTGCCAGCAGCCTACAGGGGCGGGACGAGCAGTACTTC. Protein: CASSLQGRDEQYF.

This sequence joins TRBV24-1 and TRBJ1-5; TRBD1 agrees at 9 bases. CDR1 and CDR2 (germline): KGHDR, SFDVKD. The CDR3 loop spans 15 amino acids. With 3 bases clipped from V and 8 bases from J, the junction kept 7 bases outside the gene matches. CDR3 sequence (DNA): TGTGCCACCAGTGATGCACAGGGGGCGGGGGAGCCCCAGCATTTT. Protein product: CATSDAQGAGEPQHF.

V gene TRBV3-1 (or the pseudogene TRBV3-2) combines with J gene TRBJ2-7, with 9 bases fitting TRBD2. CDR3 length equals 13 residues. V lost 5 bases and J lost 6; bases outside the gene matches: 5. The germline gives CDR1 LGHDT, CDR2 YNNKEL (reference sequence). CDR3 in amino acids: CASSTGLASEQYF. The CDR3 DNA is TGTGCCAGCAGCACGGGACTAGCTTCCGAGCAGTACTTC.

This clone showed up just a few times. This CDR3 is CASSLEGDGNQPQHF. The CDR3 nucleotides read TGCGCCAGCAGCTTGGAGGGGGACGGCAATCAGCCCCAGCATTTT. The chain combines TRBV5-1 with TRBJ1-5, with D maybe TRBD1 (6 bases). The CDR3 extends over 15 amino acids. The ends were cut back, 0 bases at V and 2 bases at J, with 9 bases in the middle. CDR1 is SGHRS and CDR2 is YFSETQ in the germline V gene. The complete variable domain, with remaining parts taken from reference TRBV5-1 and TRBJ1-5, reads KAGVTQTPRYLIKTRGQQVTLSCSPISGHRSVSWYQQTPGQGLQFLFEYFSETQRNKGNFPGRFSGRQFSNSRSEMNVSTLELGDSALYLCASSLEGDGNQPQHFGDGTRLSIL.

This clone was detected only a few times. The germline gene is not matched at one end of the junction; a read error may be the cause. The V and J genes are TRBV10-3 and TRBJ2-7; 11 positions agree with TRBD1. Germline CDR1 ENHRY, CDR2 SYGVKD. The CDR3 extends over 12 amino acids. CDR3 DNA sequence: TGTGCCACCGGGACAGGGGGAAAGTGGAGTGACTTC. Residues: CATGTGGKWSDF.

The V call is TRBV7-9, the J call TRBJ2-5, with TRBD1 identical over 9 bases. CDR1 and CDR2 from the germline V gene are SEHNR and FQNEAQ (reference sequence). CDR3 size: 13 residues. V lost 6 bases and J lost 5; bases outside the gene matches: 4. This CDR3 is CASRLGQGETQYF. The CDR3 DNA sequence: TGTGCCAGCAGACTTGGACAGGGGGAGACCCAGTACTTC. Complete variable domain (other parts from reference TRBV7-9 and TRBJ2-5): DTGVSQNPRHKITKRGQNVTFRCDPISEHNRLYWYRQTLGQGPEFLTYFQNEAQLEKSRLLSDRFSAERPKGSFSTLEIQRTEQGDSAMYLCASRLGQGETQYFGPGTRLLVL.

The rearrangement joins TRBV6-6 to TRBJ1-3, with a tentative D call TRBD1 (6 bases). Per germline, CDR1 MNHNY and CDR2 SVGAGI (reference sequence). V lost 4 bases and J lost 4, with 11 bases in between. The CDR3 has 14 residues. The CDR3 is CASSLGGPGNTIYF. In DNA form, the CDR3 reads TGTGCCAGCAGTTTGGGGGGGCCAGGAAACACCATATATTTT.

This clone appeared once. The genes are TRBV5-4 and TRBJ2-3; perhaps TRBD2 as D (6 bases). The CDR3 consists of 16 residues. V dropped 3 bases and J dropped 4 bases, with 18 bases sitting between them. The germline CDR1 and CDR2 sequences are SGHNT and YYREEE (reference sequence). The CDR3 sequence is CASSSPGPGGSDTQYF. CDR3 coding DNA: TGTGCCAGCAGCTCCCCTGGGCCTGGGGGGTCAGATACGCAGTATTTT. Filled out from reference TRBV5-4 and TRBJ2-3, the complete variable domain reads ETGVTQSPTHLIKTRGQQVTLRCSSQSGHNTVSWYQQALGQGPQFIFQYYREEENGRGNFPPRFSGLQFPNYSSELNVNALELDDSALYLCASSSPGPGGSDTQYFGPGTRLTVL.

In its sample, this clone was seen once. The gene calls are TRBV6-6 and TRBJ1-5; no reliable D call. V was trimmed by 2 bases and J by 4 bases, leaving 12 bases between them. Germline CDR1 and CDR2: MNHNY and SVGAGI (reference sequence). The CDR3 is made up of 15 amino acids. CDR3 residues: CASSYESPWNQPQHF. DNA of the CDR3: TGTGCCAGCAGTTACGAGTCCCCTTGGAATCAGCCCCAGCATTTT.

The chain joins TRBV4-1 to TRBJ1-6; no clear D. The V and J ends lost 4 bases and 7 bases respectively, with 14 bases between them. CDR3 size: 15 residues. CDR1 MGHRA and CDR2 YSYEKL come from the germline V gene. The CDR3 sequence: CASSPGERANSPLHF. The CDR3 DNA sequence: TGCGCCAGCAGCCCCGGGGAAAGGGCAAATTCACCCCTCCACTTT.

The chain combines TRBV7-6 with TRBJ2-3, with D unresolved. Germline values: CDR1 SGHVS, CDR2 FNYEAQ. Trimming left V 1 base short and J 4 bases short, with 12 bases between. The CDR3 runs to 15 residues. The chain's CDR3 is CASSLGASNADTQYF. CDR3 DNA sequence: TGTGCCAGCAGCTTAGGAGCTAGTAACGCAGATACGCAGTATTTT. The entire variable domain, with the rest obtained from reference TRBV7-6 and TRBJ2-3, is as follows: GAGVSQSPRYKVTKRGQDVALRCDPISGHVSLYWYRQALGQGPEFLTYFNYEAQQDKSGLPNDRFSAERPEGSISTLTIQRTEQRDSAMYRCASSLGASNADTQYFGPGTRLTVL.

The chain employs TRBV7-2 and TRBJ2-2; D is ambiguous. The CDR3 length is 12 residues. Trimming pared 5 bases from V and 5 bases from J, leaving 6 bases between. In germline, CDR1 is SGHTA, CDR2 FQGNSA. The CDR3 bases are TGTGCCAGCAGCCCCGCGACCGGGGAGCTGTTTTTT. This codes for CASSPATGELFF.

This rearrangement joins TRBV5-1 to TRBJ2-7, with 7 bases aligning to TRBD2. CDR1 is SGHRS and CDR2 is YFSETQ in the germline V gene. The V and J ends lost 4 bases and 2 bases, in that order; junction bases with no gene match: 3. The CDR3 runs to 13 residues. DNA of the CDR3: TGCGCCAGCAGCGTGGCGGGGGCCTACGAGCAGTACTTC. Protein product: CASSVAGAYEQYF.

This chain joins TRBV7-9 and TRBJ2-1, with 8 bases matching TRBD1. Trimming took 3 bases from V and 7 from J; bases not matched to a gene: 8. CDR1 is SEHNR and CDR2 is FQNEAQ in the germline V gene (reference sequence). The CDR3 length is 15 residues. In nucleotides, the CDR3 is TGTGCCAGCAGCTTCGGACAGGGAGTGGGGAATGAGCAGTTCTTC. This translates into CASSFGQGVGNEQFF.

The sample holds a few counts of this clone. The chain links TRBV28 to TRBJ2-1; TRBD1 aligns across 10 bases. J lost 0 bases, V lost 2 bases, and 4 bases had no gene match. This CDR3 has 17 amino acids. Germline CDR1 and CDR2: MDHEN and SYDVKM. CDR3 region: CASSLAGQGSSYNEQFF. In DNA, the CDR3 is TGTGCCAGCAGTTTAGCGGGACAGGGGTCCTCCTACAATGAGCAGTTCTTC.

This chain links TRBV24-1 with TRBJ2-1; 12 bases line up with TRBD2. The CDR3 totals 16 residues. With V trimmed by 4 bases and J by 8 bases, 8 bases remained unmatched. Germline lookup yields CDR1 KGHDR and CDR2 SFDVKD. The CDR3 nucleotides are TGTGCCACCAGTGACAAAACTAGCGGGGGGACGTATGAGCAGTTCTTC. Protein sequence: CATSDKTSGGTYEQFF.

This rearrangement joins TRBV2 to TRBJ1-2, with D hard to call. Germline assignment: CDR1 SNHLY and CDR2 FYNNEI. This CDR3 spans 12 amino acids. V was trimmed by 7 bases and J by 3 bases, leaving 9 bases between them. CDR3 sequence (DNA): TGTGCCAGCACGCGGGAGGACTATGGCTACACCTTC. It yields the protein CASTREDYGYTF.

V gene TRBV5-1 combines with J gene TRBJ1-1; D is undetermined. The length of the CDR3 is 15 residues. Trimming pared 4 bases from V and 1 base from J, leaving 14 bases between. Germline CDR1 SGHRS, CDR2 YFSETQ. The CDR3 loop is CASSAMTGKNTEAFF. CDR3 nucleotides: TGCGCCAGCAGCGCTATGACGGGTAAGAACACTGAAGCTTTCTTT. Using reference TRBV5-1 and TRBJ1-1 for the parts outside the CDR3, the full variable domain is KAGVTQTPRYLIKTRGQQVTLSCSPISGHRSVSWYQQTPGQGLQFLFEYFSETQRNKGNFPGRFSGRQFSNSRSEMNVSTLELGDSALYLCASSAMTGKNTEAFFGQGTRLTVV.